The clone carrying this TCR beta chain showed up just once. No antigen is known for it. These data are taken from a study of cytomegalovirus exposure and HLA in healthy donors. Across the study: Out of about 360 genotyped donors, 81% belonged to the Caucasian-associated ancestry cluster.

Study-wide results and caveats: In a later analysis, most CMV-associated TCR beta chains appeared HLA-restricted.

Donors had nominal health at sampling but likely had unrecorded immune exposures. The PCR used 60 Vbeta and 13 Jbeta primers. The authors' processing: There were some 87 million unique TCR beta chains by a later count, and approximately 11 million of them were shared. Here immunoSEQ multiplex PCR was the method, and the copy in TCRdb shows in-frame clones only, minus some. The DNA was the basis for D and trimming; V, J and clone size are from that table. The sample lists 200,000 or so clones; around four fifths were seen once. The CDR3 covers 14 residues. Germline CDR1 and CDR2: SGDLS and YYNGEE. Trimming at V came to 0 bases and at J to 4 bases, leaving 4 bases not matched to a gene.

What was sequenced was PBMCs. J is TRBJ2-7 and V is TRBV9; 7 nucleotides align to TRBD1. The sequence derives from a boy aged 2 to 10 in good health and CMV-seronegative. DNA of the CDR3: TGTGCCAGCAGCGTAGGACAGGGTAATTACGAGCAGTACTTC. Translating gives CASSVGQGNYEQYF.